This T cell receptor beta chain is drawn from a study of T cells in Graves' hyperthyroidism and ophthalmopathy. Findings of the study overall: Among thyroid clonotypes expanded above 0.001, most also appeared in blood.

This clonotype was recorded many times. The antigen is unknown. RNA transcripts provided the source from which TCR beta CDR3 regions were amplified. An initial round of RT-PCR targeting the TCR CDR3 relied on the HTBI primer set. TCRdb analysed the multiplex PCR reads with MiXCR anew, one entry per CDR3 protein. The sample contains under 250,000 distinct CDR3 sequences, approximately 24% of which appear only once. Trimming cost V 4 bases and J 5 bases, with 21 bases left between them. The CDR3 totals 16 residues. Per germline, CDR1 SGDLS and CDR2 YYNGEE. Sequencing was performed on blood. The clonotype was recovered from a woman aged 40 to 50 with Graves' ophthalmopathy. This chain links TRBV9 with TRBJ2-5, with D maybe TRBD1 (6 bases). CDR3 in amino acids: CASSPTTGPFRETQYF. For the CDR3, the DNA is TGTGCCAGCAGCCCAACCACAGGGCCTTTTCGGGAGACCCAGTACTTC.